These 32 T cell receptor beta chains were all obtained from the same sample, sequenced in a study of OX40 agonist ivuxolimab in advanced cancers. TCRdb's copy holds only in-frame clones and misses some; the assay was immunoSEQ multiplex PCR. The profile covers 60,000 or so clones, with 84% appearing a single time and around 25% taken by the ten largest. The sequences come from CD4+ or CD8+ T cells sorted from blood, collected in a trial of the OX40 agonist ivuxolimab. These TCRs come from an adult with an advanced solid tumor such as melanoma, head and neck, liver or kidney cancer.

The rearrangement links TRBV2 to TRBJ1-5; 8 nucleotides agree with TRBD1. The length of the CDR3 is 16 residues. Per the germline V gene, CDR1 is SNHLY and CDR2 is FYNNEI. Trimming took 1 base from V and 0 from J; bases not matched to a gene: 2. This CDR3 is CASSEGQGHSNQPQHF. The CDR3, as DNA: TGTGCCAGCAGTGAAGGACAGGGGCATAGCAATCAGCCCCAGCATTTT.

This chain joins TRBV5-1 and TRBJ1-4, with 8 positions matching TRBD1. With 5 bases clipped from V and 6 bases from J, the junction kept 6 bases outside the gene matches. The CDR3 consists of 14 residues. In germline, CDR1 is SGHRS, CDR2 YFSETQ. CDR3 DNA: TGCGCCAGCAGAAAGGACAGGGTGGATGAAAAACTGTTTTTT. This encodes CASRKDRVDEKLFF.

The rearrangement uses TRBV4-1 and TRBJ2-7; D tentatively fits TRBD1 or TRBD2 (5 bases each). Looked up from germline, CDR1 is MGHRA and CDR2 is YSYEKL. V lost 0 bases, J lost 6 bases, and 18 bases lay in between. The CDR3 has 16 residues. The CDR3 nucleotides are TGCGCCAGCAGCCAAGATGAGGGGCTTAGAGGGGTCGAGCAGTACTTC. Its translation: CASSQDEGLRGVEQYF.

The CDR3 DNA sequence: TGTGCCAGCAGGGACAGGGAGAATGAAAAACTGTTTTTT. Translation: CASRDRENEKLFF. This chain uses TRBV6-1 with TRBJ1-4; the match to TRBD1 covers 8 bases. The V gene's germline CDR1 is MNHNS and CDR2 SASEGT. Trimming removed 6 bases from V and 5 bases from J; junction bases left unmatched: 2. The CDR3 loop spans 13 amino acids.

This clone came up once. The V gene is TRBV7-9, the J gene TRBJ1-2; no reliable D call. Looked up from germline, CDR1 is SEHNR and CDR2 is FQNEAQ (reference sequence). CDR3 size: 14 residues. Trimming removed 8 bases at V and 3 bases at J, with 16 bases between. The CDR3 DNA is TGTGCCAGCGCATTAACGAGGGAGGACTATGGCTACACCTTC. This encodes CASALTREDYGYTF. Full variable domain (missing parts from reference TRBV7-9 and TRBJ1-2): DTGVSQNPRHKITKRGQNVTFRCDPISEHNRLYWYRQTLGQGPEFLTYFQNEAQLEKSRLLSDRFSAERPKGSFSTLEIQRTEQGDSAMYLCASALTREDYGYTFGSGTRLTVV.

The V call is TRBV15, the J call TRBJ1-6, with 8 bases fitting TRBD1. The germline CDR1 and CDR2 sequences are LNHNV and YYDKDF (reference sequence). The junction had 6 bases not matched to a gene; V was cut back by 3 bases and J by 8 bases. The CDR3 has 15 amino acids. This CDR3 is CATSSLGTGDSPLHF. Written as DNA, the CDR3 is TGTGCCACCAGCAGCCTCGGGACAGGCGATTCACCCCTCCACTTT.

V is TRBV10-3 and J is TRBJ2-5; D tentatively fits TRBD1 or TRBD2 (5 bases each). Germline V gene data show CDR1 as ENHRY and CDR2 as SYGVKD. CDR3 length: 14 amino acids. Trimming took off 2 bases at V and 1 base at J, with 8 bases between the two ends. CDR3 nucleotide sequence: TGTGCCATCAGTGAGGCCGGGGCCCAAGAGACCCAGTACTTC. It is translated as CAISEAGAQETQYF.

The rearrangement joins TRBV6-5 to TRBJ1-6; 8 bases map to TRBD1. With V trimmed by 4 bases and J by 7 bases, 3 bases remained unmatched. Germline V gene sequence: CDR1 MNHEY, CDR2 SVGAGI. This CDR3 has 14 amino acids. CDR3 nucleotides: TGTGCCAGCAGTTCTCAGGGGGCCAATTCACCCCTCCACTTT. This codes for CASSSQGANSPLHF.

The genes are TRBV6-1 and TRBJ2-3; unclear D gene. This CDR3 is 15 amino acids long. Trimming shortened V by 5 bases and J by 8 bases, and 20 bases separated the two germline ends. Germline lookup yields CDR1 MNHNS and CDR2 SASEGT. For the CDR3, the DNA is TGTGCCAGCAGTCCCCGGAGCTGGTTGATTATTACGCAGTATTTT. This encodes CASSPRSWLIITQYF.

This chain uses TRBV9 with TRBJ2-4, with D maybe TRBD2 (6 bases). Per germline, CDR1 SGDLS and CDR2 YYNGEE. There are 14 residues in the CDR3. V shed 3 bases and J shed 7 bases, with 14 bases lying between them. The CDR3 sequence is CASSEEGRYNIQYF. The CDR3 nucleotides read TGTGCCAGCAGCGAGGAGGGGCGGTACAACATTCAGTACTTC.

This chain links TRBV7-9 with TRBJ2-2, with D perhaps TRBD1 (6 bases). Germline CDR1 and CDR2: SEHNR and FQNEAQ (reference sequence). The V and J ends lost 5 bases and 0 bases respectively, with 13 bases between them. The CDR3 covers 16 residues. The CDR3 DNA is TGTGCCAGCAGCCGGGACAAAGACTCGAACACCGGGGAGCTGTTTTTT. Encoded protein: CASSRDKDSNTGELFF.

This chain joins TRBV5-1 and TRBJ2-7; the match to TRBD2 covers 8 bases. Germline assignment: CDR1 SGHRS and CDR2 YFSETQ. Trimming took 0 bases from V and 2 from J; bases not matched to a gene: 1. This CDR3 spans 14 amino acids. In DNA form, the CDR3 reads TGCGCCAGCAGCTTGGGAGCGGGGGCCTACGAGCAGTACTTC. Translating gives CASSLGAGAYEQYF.

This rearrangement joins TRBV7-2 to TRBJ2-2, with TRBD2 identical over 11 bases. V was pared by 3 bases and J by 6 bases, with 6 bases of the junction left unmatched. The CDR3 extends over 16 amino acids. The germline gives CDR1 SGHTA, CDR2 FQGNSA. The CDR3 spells CASSFRSGGAPGELFF. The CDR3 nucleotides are TGTGCCAGCAGCTTTCGTAGCGGGGGGGCCCCCGGGGAGCTGTTTTTT.

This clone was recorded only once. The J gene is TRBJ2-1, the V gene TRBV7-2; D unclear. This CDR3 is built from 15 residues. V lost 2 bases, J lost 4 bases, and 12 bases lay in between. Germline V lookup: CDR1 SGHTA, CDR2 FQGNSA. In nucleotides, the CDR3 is TGTGCCAGCAGCTTAAATCCTTTGGGATACAATGAGCAGTTCTTC. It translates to CASSLNPLGYNEQFF.

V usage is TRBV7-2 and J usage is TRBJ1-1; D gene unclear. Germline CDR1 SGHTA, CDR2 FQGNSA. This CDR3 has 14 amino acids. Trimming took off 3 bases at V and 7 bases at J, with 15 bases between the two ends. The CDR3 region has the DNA TGTGCCAGCAGCTTCCGGCGTGATAGCCTTGAAGCTTTCTTT. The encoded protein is CASSFRRDSLEAFF.

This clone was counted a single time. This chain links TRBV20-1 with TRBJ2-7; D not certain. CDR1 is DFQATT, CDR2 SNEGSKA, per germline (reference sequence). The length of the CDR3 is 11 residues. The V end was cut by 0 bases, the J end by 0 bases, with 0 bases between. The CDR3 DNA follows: TGCAGTGCTAGAGACTCCTACGAGCAGTACTTC. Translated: CSARDSYEQYF.

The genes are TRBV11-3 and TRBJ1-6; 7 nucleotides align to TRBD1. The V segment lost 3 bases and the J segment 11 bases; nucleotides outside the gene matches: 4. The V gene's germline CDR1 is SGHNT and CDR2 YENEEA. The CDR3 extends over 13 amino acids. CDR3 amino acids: CASSLDGQAPLHF. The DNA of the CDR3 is TGTGCCAGCAGCTTGGACGGACAGGCACCCCTCCACTTT.

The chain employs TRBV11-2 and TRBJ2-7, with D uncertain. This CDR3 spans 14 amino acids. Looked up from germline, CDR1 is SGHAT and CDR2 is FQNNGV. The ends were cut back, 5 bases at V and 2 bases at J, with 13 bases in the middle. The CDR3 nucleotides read TGTGCCAGCAGCCTTGTGGGTGGGCCCTACGAGCAGTACTTC. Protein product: CASSLVGGPYEQYF.

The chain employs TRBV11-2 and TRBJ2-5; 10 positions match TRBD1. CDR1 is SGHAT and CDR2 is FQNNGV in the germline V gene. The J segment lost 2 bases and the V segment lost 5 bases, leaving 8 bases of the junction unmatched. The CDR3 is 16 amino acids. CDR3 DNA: TGTGCCAGCAGCCCCAGGACAGGGGGGCGGCAAGAGACCCAGTACTTC. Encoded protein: CASSPRTGGRQETQYF.

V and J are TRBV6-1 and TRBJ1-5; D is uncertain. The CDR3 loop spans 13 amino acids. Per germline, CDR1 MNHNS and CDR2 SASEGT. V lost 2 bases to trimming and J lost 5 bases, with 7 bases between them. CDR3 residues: CASSEMPDQPQHF. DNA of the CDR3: TGTGCCAGCAGTGAAATGCCCGATCAGCCCCAGCATTTT.

CDR3 amino acids: CASSPGTQSRQETQYF. The CDR3 DNA reads TGTGCCAGCAGCCCCGGGACCCAGAGTCGGCAAGAGACCCAGTACTTC. J is TRBJ2-5 and V is TRBV7-2; possibly TRBD1 or TRBD2 for D (5 bases each). V lost 5 bases and J lost 2, with 18 bases in between. Germline V lookup: CDR1 SGHTA, CDR2 FQGNSA. The CDR3 sequence is 16 residues long.

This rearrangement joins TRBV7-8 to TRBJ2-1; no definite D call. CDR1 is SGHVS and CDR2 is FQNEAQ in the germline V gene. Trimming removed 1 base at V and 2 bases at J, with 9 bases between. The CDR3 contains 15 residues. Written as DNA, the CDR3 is TGTGCCAGCAGCTTAGTTGCTATCGCCTACAATGAGCAGTTCTTC. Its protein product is CASSLVAIAYNEQFF.

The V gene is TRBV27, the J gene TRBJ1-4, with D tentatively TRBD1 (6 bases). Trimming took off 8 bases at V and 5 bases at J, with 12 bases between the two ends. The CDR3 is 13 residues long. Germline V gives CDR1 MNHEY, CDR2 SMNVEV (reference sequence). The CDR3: CASGRTVNEKLFF. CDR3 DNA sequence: TGTGCCAGCGGAAGGACAGTAAATGAAAAACTGTTTTTT.

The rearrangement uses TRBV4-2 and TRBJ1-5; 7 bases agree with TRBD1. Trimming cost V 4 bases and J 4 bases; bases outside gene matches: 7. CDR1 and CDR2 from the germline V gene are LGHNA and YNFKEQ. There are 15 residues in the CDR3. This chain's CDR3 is CASSRTGAQNQPQHF. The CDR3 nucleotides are TGTGCCAGCAGCCGCACAGGGGCTCAGAATCAGCCCCAGCATTTT.

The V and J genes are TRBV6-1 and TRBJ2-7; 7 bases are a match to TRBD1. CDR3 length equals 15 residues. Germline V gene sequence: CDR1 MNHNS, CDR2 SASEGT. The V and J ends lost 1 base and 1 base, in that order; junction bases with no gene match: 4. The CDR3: CASSEGQGRSYEQYF. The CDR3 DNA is TGTGCCAGCAGTGAAGGACAGGGCCGTTCCTACGAGCAGTACTTC.

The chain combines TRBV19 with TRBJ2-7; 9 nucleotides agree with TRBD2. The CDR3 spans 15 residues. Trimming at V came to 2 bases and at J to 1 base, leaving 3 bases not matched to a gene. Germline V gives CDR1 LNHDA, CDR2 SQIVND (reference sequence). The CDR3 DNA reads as TGTGCCAGTAGTATAACCAGCGGGGGGTCCTACGAGCAGTACTTC. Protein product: CASSITSGGSYEQYF.

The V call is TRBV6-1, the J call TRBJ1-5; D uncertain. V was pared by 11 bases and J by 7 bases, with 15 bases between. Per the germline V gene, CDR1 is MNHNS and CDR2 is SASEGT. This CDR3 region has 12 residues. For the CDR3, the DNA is TGTGCCGCCTCGGGTCTCGGACAGCCCCAGCATTTT. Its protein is CAASGLGQPQHF.

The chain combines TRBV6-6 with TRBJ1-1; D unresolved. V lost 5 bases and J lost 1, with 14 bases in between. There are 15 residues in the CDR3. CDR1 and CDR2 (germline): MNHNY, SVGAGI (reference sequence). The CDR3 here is CASSHVGLSNTEAFF. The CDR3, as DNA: TGTGCCAGCAGTCACGTAGGGTTGTCGAACACTGAAGCTTTCTTT.

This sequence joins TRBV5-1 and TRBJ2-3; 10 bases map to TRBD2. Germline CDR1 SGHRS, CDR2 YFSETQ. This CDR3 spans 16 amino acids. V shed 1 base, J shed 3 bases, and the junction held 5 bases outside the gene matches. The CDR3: CASSLTASGGTDTQYF. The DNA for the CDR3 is TGCGCCAGCAGCTTGACGGCTAGCGGGGGTACAGATACGCAGTATTTT.

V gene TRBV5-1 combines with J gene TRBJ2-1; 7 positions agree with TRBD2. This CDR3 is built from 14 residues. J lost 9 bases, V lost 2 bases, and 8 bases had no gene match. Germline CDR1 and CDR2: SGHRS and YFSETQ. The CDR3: CASSFSGQKVEQFF. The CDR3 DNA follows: TGCGCCAGCAGCTTTAGCGGGCAAAAGGTTGAGCAGTTCTTC. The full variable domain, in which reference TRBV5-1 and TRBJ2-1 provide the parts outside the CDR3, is KAGVTQTPRYLIKTRGQQVTLSCSPISGHRSVSWYQQTPGQGLQFLFEYFSETQRNKGNFPGRFSGRQFSNSRSEMNVSTLELGDSALYLCASSFSGQKVEQFFGPGTRLTVL.

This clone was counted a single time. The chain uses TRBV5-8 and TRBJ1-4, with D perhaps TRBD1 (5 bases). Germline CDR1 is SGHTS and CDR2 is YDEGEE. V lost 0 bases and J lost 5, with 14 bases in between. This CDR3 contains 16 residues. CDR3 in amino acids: CASSLALGVLNEKLFF. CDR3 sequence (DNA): TGTGCCAGCAGCTTGGCTCTAGGGGTCTTGAATGAAAAACTGTTTTTT.

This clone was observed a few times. CDR3 loop: CASSEADARSYEQYF. DNA for the CDR3: TGTGCCAGCAGTGAAGCGGACGCCCGCTCCTACGAGCAGTACTTC. The gene calls are TRBV6-1 and TRBJ2-7; D gene unclear. The ends were cut back, 0 bases at V and 0 bases at J, with 9 bases in the middle. Per germline, CDR1 MNHNS and CDR2 SASEGT. This CDR3 has 15 amino acids.